What follows are 6 T cell receptor beta chains derived from one specimen sequenced in a study of cytomegalovirus exposure and HLA in healthy donors. PCR involved 60 Vbeta and 13 Jbeta primers. Using immunoSEQ multiplex PCR, the repertoire was profiled, and TCRdb retains in-frame clones only, with some absent. The sample records 75,000 to 90,000 clones, 63% being singletons. Specimen: PBMCs. The receptors derive from a woman aged 40-49 years in good health and CMV-seropositive.

The J gene is TRBJ2-1, the V gene TRBV6-1; possible D gene TRBD1, 6 bases. V dropped 10 bases and J dropped 5 bases, with 18 bases sitting between them. In germline, CDR1 is MNHNS, CDR2 SASEGT. The length of the CDR3 is 14 residues. CDR3 DNA sequence: TGTGCCACCCCGTGGACAGCGAATAACAATGAGCAGTTCTTC. It codes for CATPWTANNNEQFF.

This clone was counted once. This CDR3 is also generated by other DNA sequences in the sample. The chain joins TRBV28 to TRBJ1-3; 7 bases align to TRBD1. The V segment lost 9 bases and the J segment 4 bases; nucleotides outside the gene matches: 9. Germline assignment: CDR1 MDHEN and CDR2 SYDVKM. The CDR3 runs 14 residues. CDR3 DNA: TGTGCCAGTTATCGGGGACAGTCGGGAAACACCATATATTTT. Translated: CASYRGQSGNTIYF.

V gene TRBV7-2 combines with J gene TRBJ2-7, with 7 bases matching TRBD1. The germline V gene has CDR1 SGHTA and CDR2 FQGNSA. V gave up 3 bases and J gave up 3 bases; unmatched junction bases: 5. This CDR3 comprises 14 residues. CDR3 amino acids: CASSFSGQIYEQYF. In nucleotides, the CDR3 is TGTGCCAGCAGCTTTTCGGGACAGATCTACGAGCAGTACTTC.

The V gene is TRBV28, the J gene TRBJ2-7; possible D gene TRBD1, 6 bases. Germline V gene data show CDR1 as MDHEN and CDR2 as SYDVKM. This CDR3 region has 13 residues. Trimming removed 10 bases at V and 7 bases at J, with 20 bases between. CDR3 DNA: TGTGCCACCTTGGTAGGCAGGGGTGGAGAGCAGTACTTC. Its protein is CATLVGRGGEQYF.

The J gene is TRBJ1-2, the V gene TRBV7-2; 7 bases map to TRBD1. Germline V gives CDR1 SGHTA, CDR2 FQGNSA. Trimming cost V 5 bases and J 4 bases; bases outside gene matches: 10. This CDR3 contains 15 residues. The CDR3 protein is CASSRLNRGSYGYTF. CDR3 nucleotide sequence: TGTGCCAGCAGCCGATTAAACAGGGGTAGCTATGGCTACACCTTC.

The V gene is TRBV5-1, the J gene TRBJ2-1; 11 bases agree with TRBD2. CDR1 is SGHRS, CDR2 YFSETQ, per germline. The trim removed 4 bases at V and 10 bases at J, leaving 13 bases unmatched. This CDR3 contains 16 residues. The CDR3 loop is CASSLTSGSGLGEQFF. For the CDR3, the DNA is TGCGCCAGCAGCCTAACTAGCGGGAGCGGATTGGGGGAGCAGTTCTTC.